These 32 T cell receptor beta chains were all obtained from the same sample, sequenced in a study of shared clonotypes between healthy human individuals (dated by TCRdb to the early 2020s). Library prep was done by the immunoSEQ multiplex PCR assay. The immuneACCESS repertoire file appears here via TCRdb, limited to in-frame rearrangements. These files lack a portion of the clones; in checked studies, under half of the deficit traces to unresolved V genes, and the cause of the others is not known. This sample holds 1,400,000 or so clones; around 98.5% were observed only once. Roughly 0.36% of the sample lies in the top ten. The specimen sequenced was naive CD4+ T cells sorted from blood. This specimen's cell subset or site label, interpreted: CD45RA+ positively selected. The receptors originated from a man younger than 45 in good health.

V usage is TRBV5-5 and J usage is TRBJ1-5; D remains ambiguous. Germline V CDR1 and CDR2: SGHKS, YYEKEE (reference sequence). V lost 5 bases, J lost 1 base, and 10 bases lay in between. CDR3 length: 14 amino acids. In DNA form, the CDR3 reads TGTGCCAGCAGTGTGGGAGGCAGCAATCAGCCCCAGCATTTT. It is translated as CASSVGGSNQPQHF.

The V call is TRBV5-4, the J call TRBJ2-5, with TRBD2 matching over 8 bases. The V gene's germline CDR1 is SGHNT and CDR2 YYREEE (reference sequence). The CDR3 sequence is 16 residues long. V lost 4 bases to trimming and J lost 3 bases; unmatched junction nucleotides: 11. The chain's CDR3 is CASSTARGSGEETQYF. The CDR3 region has the DNA TGTGCCAGCAGCACGGCCCGGGGTAGCGGGGAAGAGACCCAGTACTTC.

CDR3 in DNA: TGTGCCAGCAGCCTTAGGACGTCTGGGGAGACCCAGTACTTC. Protein: CASSLRTSGETQYF. This chain joins TRBV9 and TRBJ2-5; D remains unclear. Germline V gene sequence: CDR1 SGDLS, CDR2 YYNGEE. This CDR3 has 14 residues. V lost 4 bases to trimming and J lost 5 bases, with 15 bases between them.

This chain joins TRBV7-6 and TRBJ2-3; D may match TRBD1 or TRBD2 (6 bases each). In germline, CDR1 is SGHVS, CDR2 FNYEAQ. V lost 5 bases and J 1 base, leaving 13 bases between the germline ends. The CDR3 is made up of 15 amino acids. The DNA for the CDR3 is TGTGCCAGCAGCCCACCGGGGGCCCGCACAGATACGCAGTATTTT. Translated, it gives CASSPPGARTDTQYF.

The chain combines TRBV29-1 with TRBJ2-2, with D perhaps TRBD1 or TRBD2 (5 bases each). Trimming removed 0 bases at V and 5 bases at J, with 16 bases between. There are 16 residues in the CDR3. The germline gives CDR1 SQVTM, CDR2 ANQGSEA. In DNA form, the CDR3 reads TGCAGCGTTGAAGATGTCGGGTCCGGGGCGACCGGGGAGCTGTTTTTT. Its translation: CSVEDVGSGATGELFF.

The rearrangement joins TRBV5-1 to TRBJ2-5; D is perhaps TRBD2 (5 bases). V gave up 0 bases and J gave up 7 bases, with 10 bases separating them. The CDR3 is made up of 13 amino acids. CDR1 and CDR2 (germline): SGHRS, YFSETQ. CDR3 coding DNA: TGCGCCAGCAGCTTGGTCGTGGCGGGGACCCAGTACTTC. This gives the protein CASSLVVAGTQYF.

This chain links TRBV27 with TRBJ2-7; TRBD1 matches at 8 bases. This CDR3 has 16 residues. The junction had 12 bases not matched to a gene; V was cut back by 5 bases and J by 3 bases. Germline V gene lookup returns CDR1 MNHEY and CDR2 SMNVEV (reference sequence). The CDR3 sequence: CASSLRTGISGYEQYF. As DNA, the CDR3 is TGTGCCAGCAGTCTCCGGACAGGGATCTCGGGCTACGAGCAGTACTTC.

This clone was counted a single time. The chain couples TRBV30 to TRBJ1-2; D unresolved. The V gene lost 4 bases and the J gene lost 10 bases, with 13 bases spanning the gap. Germline V CDR1 and CDR2: GTSNPN, SVGIG (reference sequence). The length of the CDR3 is 11 residues. The CDR3 DNA reads TGTGCCTGGACCAACAGCCGCTCCTACACCTTC. Translated, it gives CAWTNSRSYTF.

This chain connects TRBV5-6 to TRBJ2-5, with TRBD2 matching over 8 bases. Losses at the gene ends were 4 bases for V and 2 bases for J; bases not matched to a gene: 4. Germline CDR1 SGHDT, CDR2 YYEEEE. The CDR3 loop spans 14 amino acids. The DNA for the CDR3 is TGTGCCAGCAGCAGCGGGGGAGGGCAAGAGACCCAGTACTTC. Amino acid sequence: CASSSGGGQETQYF.

V usage is TRBV7-9 and J usage is TRBJ2-7; D call uncertain. Trimming took off 2 bases at V and 0 bases at J, with 5 bases between the two ends. Germline CDR1 reads SEHNR; CDR2 reads FQNEAQ (reference sequence). The length of the CDR3 is 13 residues. CDR3 sequence: CASSLQPSYEQYF. As DNA, the CDR3 is TGTGCCAGCAGCTTACAGCCCTCCTACGAGCAGTACTTC.

The chain combines TRBV11-3 with TRBJ2-5; 9 positions match TRBD2. V gave up 5 bases and J gave up 2 bases; unmatched junction bases: 6. The length of the CDR3 is 15 residues. CDR1 is SGHNT, CDR2 YENEEA, per germline. The CDR3 protein is CASSARLAVQETQYF. As DNA, the CDR3 is TGTGCCAGCAGCGCCAGACTAGCGGTACAAGAGACCCAGTACTTC. Variable domain in full (rest from reference TRBV11-3 and TRBJ2-5): EAGVVQSPRYKIIEKKQPVAFWCNPISGHNTLYWYLQNLGQGPELLIRYENEEAVDDSQLPKDRFSAERLKGVDSTLKIQPAELGDSAVYLCASSARLAVQETQYFGPGTRLLVL.

This sequence joins TRBV25-1 and TRBJ1-4; D gene uncertain. The germline V gene has CDR1 MGHDK and CDR2 SYGVNS. This CDR3 has 15 amino acids. V gave up 4 bases and J gave up 5 bases, with 14 bases separating them. This CDR3 is CASSGWTAYNEKLFF. CDR3 DNA sequence: TGTGCCAGCAGTGGATGGACGGCTTACAATGAAAAACTGTTTTTT.

In its sample, this clone was seen once. The chain joins TRBV29-1 to TRBJ2-3; TRBD1 matches 8 bases. Germline CDR1 and CDR2: SQVTM and ANQGSEA. The V gene end was trimmed by 7 bases and the J gene end by 5 bases; junction bases not matched to a gene: 11. This CDR3 comprises 14 residues. The CDR3 region is CSATGQGVGDTQYF. CDR3 nucleotides: TGCAGCGCCACCGGACAGGGTGTTGGAGATACGCAGTATTTT.

The genes are TRBV19 and TRBJ2-2; possible D gene TRBD2, 6 bases. The CDR3 totals 16 residues. Trimming removed 8 bases at V and 1 base at J, with 17 bases between. The germline V gene has CDR1 LNHDA and CDR2 SQIVND (reference sequence). The CDR3 protein is CASSPTGLLNTGELFF. CDR3 bases: TGTGCCAGTTCTCCGACGGGACTTTTGAACACCGGGGAGCTGTTTTTT.

J is TRBJ2-7 and V is TRBV7-9, with TRBD1 identical over 8 bases. After removal of 8 bases from V and 0 bases from J, the junction contained 3 bases not matched to a gene. CDR3 length equals 13 residues. Germline V gene data show CDR1 as SEHNR and CDR2 as FQNEAQ (reference sequence). Here the CDR3 DNA reads TGTGCCAGCCAAACAGGGGGCTCCTACGAGCAGTACTTC. Residues: CASQTGGSYEQYF.

With regard to this clone: The same CDR3 arises from other DNA sequences in this sample as well. The chain joins TRBV7-2 to TRBJ2-7; 7 nucleotides agree with TRBD1. Looked up from germline, CDR1 is SGHTA and CDR2 is FQGNSA. The CDR3 is made up of 14 amino acids. The junction had 3 bases not matched to a gene; V was cut back by 3 bases and J by 1 base. The CDR3 here is CASSFRQGSYEQYF. The CDR3 coding sequence is TGTGCCAGCAGCTTCCGACAGGGATCCTACGAGCAGTACTTC. The full variable domain, completed using reference TRBV7-2 and TRBJ2-7, is GAGVSQSPSNKVTEKGKDVELRCDPISGHTALYWYRQSLGQGLEFLIYFQGNSAPDKSGLPSDRFSAERTGGSVSTLTIQRTQQEDSAVYLCASSFRQGSYEQYFGPGTRLTVT.

This clone was observed once. The chain recombines TRBV7-2 with TRBJ2-1; 10 positions match TRBD2. This CDR3 has 16 amino acids. Losses at the gene ends were 1 base for V and 8 bases for J; bases not matched to a gene: 8. Germline V CDR1 and CDR2: SGHTA, FQGNSA. CDR3 in DNA: TGTGCCAGCAGCTTAGATCCGGGACTAGCGACCCATGAGCAGTTCTTC. Translating gives CASSLDPGLATHEQFF.

The chain couples TRBV5-4 to TRBJ2-5, with 7 bases identical to TRBD1. After removal of 0 bases from V and 3 bases from J, the junction contained 2 bases not matched to a gene. This CDR3 contains 14 residues. Germline V CDR1 and CDR2: SGHNT, YYREEE (reference sequence). Here the CDR3 DNA reads TGTGCCAGCAGCTTGGAGGGGGCTGAAGAGACCCAGTACTTC. Amino acid sequence: CASSLEGAEETQYF.

This chain links TRBV5-6 with TRBJ2-7; 8 bases are a match to TRBD1. The CDR3 has 13 amino acids. CDR1 is SGHDT and CDR2 is YYEEEE in the germline V gene. V shed 3 bases and J 7 bases; nucleotides not matched to a gene: 6. The CDR3 protein is CASSSYRDREQYF. CDR3 nucleotide sequence: TGTGCCAGCAGCTCATACCGGGACAGGGAGCAGTACTTC.

The chain employs TRBV5-1 and TRBJ2-7; TRBD2 matches at 14 bases. CDR1 is SGHRS and CDR2 is YFSETQ in the germline V gene. This CDR3 comprises 17 residues. With 0 bases clipped from V and 2 bases from J, the junction kept 4 bases outside the gene matches. CDR3 nucleotides: TGCGCCAGCAGCTTGGGACTAGCGGGAGGGCCAGCCTACGAGCAGTACTTC. It translates to CASSLGLAGGPAYEQYF. The complete variable domain, with remaining parts taken from reference TRBV5-1 and TRBJ2-7, reads KAGVTQTPRYLIKTRGQQVTLSCSPISGHRSVSWYQQTPGQGLQFLFEYFSETQRNKGNFPGRFSGRQFSNSRSEMNVSTLELGDSALYLCASSLGLAGGPAYEQYFGPGTRLTVT.

This chain links TRBV15 with TRBJ2-5; D possibly corresponds to TRBD1 (6 bases). Trimming removed 0 bases at V and 1 base at J, with 9 bases between. The CDR3 spans 15 residues. Germline CDR1 reads LNHNV; CDR2 reads YYDKDF (reference sequence). Here the CDR3 DNA reads TGTGCCACCAGCAGAGATCCCAGGGGCCAAGAGACCCAGTACTTC. Amino acids: CATSRDPRGQETQYF.

The chain joins TRBV27 to TRBJ2-1; unclear D gene. There are 14 residues in the CDR3. V was clipped by 3 bases and J by 0 bases, with 6 bases between them. Germline V gene data show CDR1 as MNHEY and CDR2 as SMNVEV (reference sequence). The CDR3 loop is CASSFTASYNEQFF. The CDR3 DNA sequence: TGTGCCAGCAGTTTCACGGCCTCCTACAATGAGCAGTTCTTC.

As concerns this clone: Additional DNA sequences in this sample encode the identical CDR3. The chain uses TRBV15 and TRBJ1-5, with TRBD1 matching 9 bases. The CDR3 runs to 13 residues. V shed 5 bases, J shed 5 bases, and the junction held 1 base outside the gene matches. Germline V gives CDR1 LNHNV, CDR2 YYDKDF (reference sequence). The CDR3 region has the DNA TGTGCCACCAGCCGGGACAGGGATCAGCCCCAGCATTTT. This sequence encodes CATSRDRDQPQHF.

V gene TRBV6-1 combines with J gene TRBJ1-3; D ambiguous. The CDR3 has 15 amino acids. The V end lost 1 base, the J end lost 0 bases, and 7 bases lay between the germline ends. Per germline, CDR1 MNHNS and CDR2 SASEGT. CDR3 nucleotides: TGTGCCAGCAGTGAAGGTCGGGCCTCTGGAAACACCATATATTTT. This translates into CASSEGRASGNTIYF.

This sequence joins TRBV5-1 and TRBJ1-4; 8 bases fit TRBD1. There are 14 residues in the CDR3. The germline V gene encodes CDR1 SGHRS and CDR2 YFSETQ. V dropped 4 bases and J dropped 5; count of bases not matched to a gene: 4. CDR3 loop: CASSRDRQNEKLFF. In DNA, the CDR3 is TGCGCCAGCAGCCGGGACAGGCAGAATGAAAAACTGTTTTTT.

V gene TRBV19 combines with J gene TRBJ1-5, with D tentatively TRBD1 (6 bases). Germline CDR1 reads LNHDA; CDR2 reads SQIVND (reference sequence). V shed 3 bases and J shed 13 bases, with 22 bases lying between them. The CDR3 length is 15 residues. CDR3 sequence: CASSIKSGDRREQHF. The DNA for the CDR3 is TGTGCCAGTAGTATTAAATCAGGGGATCGCCGTGAACAGCATTTT.

The chain recombines TRBV7-6 with TRBJ2-3; D not resolved. CDR1 is SGHVS and CDR2 is FNYEAQ in the germline V gene. Deletions cut 1 base from V and 0 bases from J, with 11 bases between. The CDR3 length is 16 residues. The CDR3 bases are TGTGCCAGCAGCTTAGGGGCGGCTACTAGCACAGATACGCAGTATTTT. It encodes CASSLGAATSTDTQYF.

This clone was observed a single time. The chain combines TRBV7-2 with TRBJ1-1; D ambiguous. Germline assignment: CDR1 SGHTA and CDR2 FQGNSA. V lost 0 bases to trimming and J lost 6 bases, with 14 bases between them. This CDR3 contains 15 residues. The CDR3 is CASSLAIGMGAEAFF. The CDR3 DNA sequence: TGTGCCAGCAGCTTAGCCATAGGGATGGGCGCTGAAGCTTTCTTT.

With respect to this clone: Other DNA sequences in the sample encode the same CDR3. This rearrangement joins TRBV28 to TRBJ1-5; D is undetermined. This CDR3 region has 13 residues. V lost 3 bases to trimming and J lost 4 bases, with 7 bases between them. CDR1 MDHEN and CDR2 SYDVKM come from the germline V gene. CDR3 in amino acids: CASSLVGNQPQHF. The CDR3 nucleotides are TGTGCCAGCAGTTTGGTAGGAAATCAGCCCCAGCATTTT.

The genes are TRBV5-6 and TRBJ1-3; TRBD1 matches at 7 bases. The germline V gene encodes CDR1 SGHDT and CDR2 YYEEEE. The ends lost 3 bases at V and 5 bases at J; junction bases unmatched: 2. The CDR3 loop spans 13 amino acids. CDR3 nucleotide sequence: TGTGCCAGCAGCTCGGGACAGAGAAACACCATATATTTT. Translation gives CASSSGQRNTIYF. Together with reference TRBV5-6 and TRBJ1-3, the CDR3 gives the full variable domain: DAGVTQSPTHLIKTRGQQVTLRCSPKSGHDTVSWYQQALGQGPQFIFQYYEEEERQRGNFPDRFSGHQFPNYSSELNVNALLLGDSALYLCASSSGQRNTIYFGEGSWLTVV.

This clone has just one count. The rearrangement links TRBV7-8 to TRBJ2-2, with D unclear. The V end was cut by 9 bases, the J end by 0 bases, with 11 bases between. CDR3 length: 14 amino acids. Germline CDR1 is SGHVS and CDR2 is FQNEAQ. The CDR3 nucleotides are TGTGCCAGTACTGGGGTTTCGAACACCGGGGAGCTGTTTTTT. It is translated as CASTGVSNTGELFF.

The chain uses TRBV27 and TRBJ1-4; D may be TRBD1 (6 bases). The germline gives CDR1 MNHEY, CDR2 SMNVEV (reference sequence). The CDR3 loop spans 14 amino acids. Trimming left V 2 bases short and J 8 bases short, with 12 bases between. The CDR3: CASSLGRGVEKLFF. CDR3 coding DNA: TGTGCCAGCAGTTTAGGCAGGGGAGTAGAAAAACTGTTTTTT. Drawing the rest from reference TRBV27 and TRBJ1-4, the complete variable domain is EAQVTQNPRYLITVTGKKLTVTCSQNMNHEYMSWYRQDPGLGLRQIYYSMNVEVTDKGDVPEGYKVSRKEKRNFPLILESPSPNQTSLYFCASSLGRGVEKLFFGSGTQLSVL.